Sequencing of this T cell receptor (beta chain) was carried out in a study of siplizumab effects on memory and regulatory T cells (dated by TCRdb to the late 2010s). Some background on the complete study: The study examined how the anti-CD2 antibody siplizumab affects alloreactive T-cell subsets in allogeneic mixed lymphocyte reactions built from human PBMCs.

The research as a whole found: The cumulative frequency of alloreactive sequences traceable to unstimulated CD4+ memory T cells was significantly reduced by siplizumab. In reactions with siplizumab, an average of roughly 70% of mappable alloreactive CD4+ clones were Treg-derived, compared with roughly 26% in control reactions. Whether proliferating Tregs from siplizumab cultures actually had suppressive function was not functionally confirmed. Unstimulated naive T cells appeared more diverse than memory T cells, and naive cells seemed to contribute substantially to the alloresponse. Because sequences below about 10^-5 frequency were poorly captured, only a minor fraction of alloreactive clones could be mapped to unstimulated subsets. Roughly 80-95% of proliferating CD4+ or CD8+ clones could not be assigned a naive or memory phenotype.

CDR1 and CDR2, looked up from the germline V gene, are SGHRS and YFSETQ. Including cysteine and phenylalanine, the CDR3 has 13 amino acids. Kept here is only the CDR3 DNA, which spans 39 bases and is read in frame from base 1. The trim is 4 bases for V and 1 base for J, with a gap of 8 bases between the germline ends. In a few donor pairs, further sequencing was done on unstimulated CD8+ naive, CD4+ memory, CD8+ TEMRA, CD4+ naive and CD8+ effector memory subsets. TCRbeta CDR3 sequencing was performed on sorted unstimulated T cells and on proliferating T cells recovered from mixed lymphocyte reactions. Fresh whole blood from around 11 HLA-typed healthy donors was used to isolate PBMCs. To prepare the library, the immunoSEQ multiplex PCR assay was applied. The deep sequencing platform assayed about 90,000 TCR templates per sample. Genomic DNA extracted from sorted T cells was used for TCRbeta CDR3 sequencing. Turning to the authors' computational methods: The R programming language was used for clonal analysis of TCRbeta CDR3 data. Alloreactive CD4+ and CD8+ clones were identified by comparing unstimulated samples to CFSE-low samples taken after the reaction. Regulatory or non-regulatory origin of alloreactive CD4+ clones was assigned by matching sequences to the sorted unstimulated Treg and non-Treg repertoires. TCRdb obtained this table from immuneACCESS and retained in-frame rearrangements with V and J assigned. These tables miss some clones; where compared with another copy, unresolved V genes account for less than half of the shortfall, and the remainder is unexplained. V and J calls plus clone size are reproduced from that table; the DNA served to infer D and trimming. The sample table holds about 56,000 clones, of which around 97% were seen once. Of the sample, 0.95% to 1.4% is held by the ten largest clones.

Note on this clone: This clone's antigen is unknown. No base-level quality is on record; no much larger clone is a single base apart.

This receptor was identified in a human donor in good health. This chain is built from TRBV5-1 and TRBJ1-1; the D gene identity is not certain. Sequencing was done on a sample of naive CD8+ T cells sorted from blood. The sample's cell subset or site label, decoded: unstimulated naive T cells. The base sequence is TGCGCCAGCAGCCTTGGCGGGAACACTGAAGCTTTCTTT. Its protein is CASSLGGNTEAFF.